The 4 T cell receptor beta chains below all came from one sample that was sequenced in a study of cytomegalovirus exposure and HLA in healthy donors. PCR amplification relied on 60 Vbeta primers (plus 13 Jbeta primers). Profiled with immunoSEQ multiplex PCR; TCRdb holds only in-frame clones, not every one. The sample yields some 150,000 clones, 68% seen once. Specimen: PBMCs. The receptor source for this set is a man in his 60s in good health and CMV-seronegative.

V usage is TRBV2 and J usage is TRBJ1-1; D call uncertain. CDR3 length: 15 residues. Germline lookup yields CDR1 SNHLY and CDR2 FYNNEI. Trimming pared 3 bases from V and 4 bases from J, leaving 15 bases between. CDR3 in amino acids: CASSDDTGWATEAFF. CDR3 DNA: TGTGCCAGCAGTGATGACACGGGATGGGCCACTGAAGCTTTCTTT.

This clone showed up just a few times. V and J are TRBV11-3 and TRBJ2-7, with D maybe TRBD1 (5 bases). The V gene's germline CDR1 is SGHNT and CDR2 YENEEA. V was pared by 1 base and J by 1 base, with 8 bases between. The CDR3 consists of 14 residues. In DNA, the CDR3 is TGTGCCAGCAGCTTAGCGTCAGGGTCCTACGAGCAGTACTTC. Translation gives CASSLASGSYEQYF.

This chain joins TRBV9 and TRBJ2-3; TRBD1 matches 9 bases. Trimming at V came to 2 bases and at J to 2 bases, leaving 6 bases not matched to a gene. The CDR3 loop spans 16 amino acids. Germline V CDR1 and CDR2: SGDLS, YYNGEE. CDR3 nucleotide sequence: TGTGCCAGCAGCGTGGCGGGGACAGGGACCACAGATACGCAGTATTTT. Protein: CASSVAGTGTTDTQYF.

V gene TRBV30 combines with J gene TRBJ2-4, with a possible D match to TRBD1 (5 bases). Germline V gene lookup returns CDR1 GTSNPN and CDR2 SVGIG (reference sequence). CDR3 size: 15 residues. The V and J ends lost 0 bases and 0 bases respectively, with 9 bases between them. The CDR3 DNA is TGTGCCTGGAGTGTCGACAGATTAGCCAAAAACATTCAGTACTTC. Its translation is CAWSVDRLAKNIQYF. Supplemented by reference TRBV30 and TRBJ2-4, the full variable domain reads SQTIHQWPATLVQPVGSPLSLECTVEGTSNPNLYWYRQAAGRGLQLLFYSVGIGQISSEVPQNLSASRPQDRQFILSSKKLLLSDSGFYLCAWSVDRLAKNIQYFGAGTRLSVL.